The 25 T cell receptor beta chains listed next were all sequenced from one sample in a study of blood T cell repertoires in COVID-19. Method: immunoSEQ multiplex PCR; TCRdb's copy keeps in-frame clones and lacks some. The sample records approximately 97,000 clones, roughly 80% being singletons. What was sequenced was peripheral blood. Receptors originate from a man in his sixties with acute or convalescent COVID-19.

This chain uses TRBV10-1 with TRBJ1-2; D remains ambiguous. The V end lost 0 bases, the J end lost 4 bases, and 12 bases lay between the germline ends. Germline CDR1 WNHNN, CDR2 SYGVQD (reference sequence). The CDR3 sequence is 15 residues long. CDR3 region: CASSESRNPFYGYTF. DNA for the CDR3: TGCGCCAGCAGTGAGTCGAGAAACCCGTTCTATGGCTACACCTTC.

V usage is TRBV2 and J usage is TRBJ1-5, with TRBD1 identical over 9 bases. This CDR3 is 14 amino acids long. V lost 3 bases and J lost 6; bases outside the gene matches: 3. CDR1 and CDR2 from the germline V gene are SNHLY and FYNNEI. Here the CDR3 DNA reads TGTGCCAGCAGTGAGGGGACAGGGAGTCAGCCCCAGCATTTT. This encodes CASSEGTGSQPQHF.

The chain couples TRBV6-5 to TRBJ2-7; TRBD2 might be the D (6 bases). There are 12 residues in the CDR3. Germline lookup yields CDR1 MNHEY and CDR2 SVGAGI. V was trimmed by 5 bases and J by 5 bases, leaving 10 bases between them. The CDR3 spells CASSRRGNEQYF. The CDR3 DNA reads TGTGCCAGCAGTAGGAGGGGTAACGAGCAGTACTTC.

The gene calls are TRBV9 and TRBJ2-2, with TRBD2 matching over 13 bases. The CDR3 has 18 amino acids. The germline CDR1 and CDR2 sequences are SGDLS and YYNGEE. Losses at the gene ends were 0 bases for V and 3 bases for J; bases not matched to a gene: 5. The CDR3 DNA is TGTGCCAGCAGCGTAGCTTTTGGACTAGCGGGAGACACCGGGGAGCTGTTTTTT. Residues: CASSVAFGLAGDTGELFF.

The J gene is TRBJ1-2, the V gene TRBV3-1 (or the pseudogene TRBV3-2); D call uncertain. CDR1 is LGHDT, CDR2 YNNKEL, per germline (reference sequence). V shed 1 base and J shed 7 bases, with 19 bases lying between them. The CDR3 contains 16 residues. The CDR3 DNA reads as TGTGCCAGCAGCCAAGCCCTACTTGTCCCGGGGAGTGGCTACACCTTC. Residues: CASSQALLVPGSGYTF.

The chain has TRBV19 and TRBJ2-2, with D perhaps TRBD2 (6 bases). The CDR3 sequence is 16 residues long. Trimming removed 3 bases from V and 9 bases from J, with 20 bases in between. Per the germline V gene, CDR1 is LNHDA and CDR2 is SQIVND (reference sequence). CDR3 in DNA: TGTGCCAGTAGTATTATACGGGGCGGGACCCCCTGGGAGCTGTTTTTT. Protein sequence: CASSIIRGGTPWELFF.

This sequence joins TRBV28 and TRBJ2-2; 10 bases fit TRBD1. Losses at the gene ends were 10 bases for V and 4 bases for J; bases not matched to a gene: 18. This CDR3 comprises 18 residues. CDR1 MDHEN and CDR2 SYDVKM come from the germline V gene. The CDR3 nucleotides are TGTGCCACCTGGACAGTTCTCGGGACAGGGGTTGGCACCGGGGAGCTGTTTTTT. This encodes CATWTVLGTGVGTGELFF.

The chain combines TRBV2 with TRBJ1-3; TRBD1 might be the D (6 bases). Germline assignment: CDR1 SNHLY and CDR2 FYNNEI. Between the trimmed V and J ends, which lost 2 bases and 4 bases, there was a span of 15 bases. The CDR3 covers 16 residues. This CDR3 reads CASSEKGGNSGNTIYF. In DNA, the CDR3 is TGTGCCAGCAGTGAAAAGGGGGGGAATAGCGGAAACACCATATATTTT.

The chain combines TRBV6-2 or TRBV6-3 with TRBJ1-2; 8 bases agree with TRBD1. CDR3 size: 14 residues. V trimming: 4 bases; J trimming: 4 bases; junction bases outside the gene matches: 5. Per the germline V gene, CDR1 is MNHEY and CDR2 is SVGEGT. The CDR3 region has the DNA TGTGCCAGCAGTTCCCAGGGGGCAACCTATGGCTACACCTTC. Its translation is CASSSQGATYGYTF.

The chain links TRBV5-1 to TRBJ2-6; 7 bases align to TRBD1. V lost 0 bases to trimming and J lost 4 bases; unmatched junction nucleotides: 1. The length of the CDR3 is 15 residues. The germline CDR1 and CDR2 sequences are SGHRS and YFSETQ. The chain's CDR3 is CASSLVGGGANVLTF. CDR3 sequence (DNA): TGCGCCAGCAGCTTGGTAGGGGGCGGGGCCAACGTCCTGACTTTC.

The DNA for the CDR3 is TGTGCCAGCAGTAGTGGGGGGGGACTGGGCTACGAGCAGTACTTC. Amino acids: CASSSGGGLGYEQYF. The chain has TRBV5-4 and TRBJ2-7; 7 nucleotides match TRBD2. This CDR3 is 15 amino acids long. The V and J ends lost 5 bases and 3 bases, in that order; junction bases with no gene match: 11. Per germline, CDR1 SGHNT and CDR2 YYREEE (reference sequence).

The V and J genes are TRBV5-1 and TRBJ2-5; D is uncertain. The CDR3 length is 13 residues. Germline V gives CDR1 SGHRS, CDR2 YFSETQ. Trimming cost V 4 bases and J 4 bases, with 11 bases left between them. The CDR3 reads CASSRGTGETQYF. In DNA form, the CDR3 reads TGCGCCAGCAGCCGTGGTACGGGAGAGACCCAGTACTTC.

This chain links TRBV5-1 with TRBJ2-7; 8 bases are shared with TRBD2. This CDR3 spans 13 amino acids. The V gene end was trimmed by 0 bases and the J gene end by 6 bases; junction bases not matched to a gene: 2. CDR1 and CDR2 from the germline V gene are SGHRS and YFSETQ. The CDR3 sequence is CASSLAGGFEQYF. CDR3 in DNA: TGCGCCAGCAGCTTGGCGGGAGGGTTCGAGCAGTACTTC.

The genes are TRBV25-1 and TRBJ1-2; TRBD1 is a possible D gene (6 bases). The CDR3 runs to 13 residues. V was trimmed by 5 bases and J by 5 bases, leaving 12 bases between them. The germline V gene has CDR1 MGHDK and CDR2 SYGVNS. CDR3 in amino acids: CASSSPTGYGYTF. For the CDR3, the DNA is TGTGCCAGCAGTTCCCCGACAGGATATGGCTACACCTTC.

This chain links TRBV10-3 with TRBJ2-7; 11 nucleotides match TRBD1. Germline values: CDR1 ENHRY, CDR2 SYGVKD. This CDR3 region has 15 residues. The V and J ends lost 5 bases and 3 bases, in that order; junction bases with no gene match: 6. CDR3 coding DNA: TGTGCCATCAGTTTCCGGGACAGGGGGTACTACGAGCAGTACTTC. Its translation: CAISFRDRGYYEQYF.

CDR3 amino acids: CASSVGQAANEKLFF. DNA of the CDR3: TGTGCCAGCAGCGTAGGACAGGCGGCTAATGAAAAACTGTTTTTT. The rearrangement links TRBV5-4 to TRBJ1-4, with TRBD1 identical over 7 bases. This CDR3 comprises 15 residues. Per the germline V gene, CDR1 is SGHNT and CDR2 is YYREEE (reference sequence). Trimming removed 4 bases from V and 3 bases from J; junction bases left unmatched: 6.

This clone was detected ten times or more. The chain recombines TRBV9 with TRBJ2-1; D ambiguous. Germline-derived CDR1 and CDR2 are SGDLS and YYNGEE. The CDR3 runs to 14 residues. V was cut by 4 bases and J by 5 bases, with 13 bases left in between. Here the CDR3 reads CASSPSVSHNEQFF. The DNA of the CDR3 is TGTGCCAGCAGCCCCTCGGTGTCCCACAATGAGCAGTTCTTC.

The gene calls are TRBV19 and TRBJ2-1, with 8 bases aligning to TRBD2. Germline CDR1 LNHDA, CDR2 SQIVND (reference sequence). This CDR3 spans 15 amino acids. The junction had 7 bases not matched to a gene; V was cut back by 5 bases and J by 4 bases. Here the CDR3 reads CASSVTSGGYNEQFF. The CDR3 bases are TGTGCCAGTAGTGTGACGTCGGGAGGGTACAATGAGCAGTTCTTC.

Only one count was recorded for this clone. The chain uses TRBV9 and TRBJ2-6; D might be TRBD1 (7 bases). In germline, CDR1 is SGDLS, CDR2 YYNGEE. V lost 7 bases, J lost 0 bases, and 17 bases lay in between. This CDR3 region has 17 residues. The CDR3 sequence: CASQGGTASSGANVLTF. The DNA for the CDR3 is TGTGCCAGCCAAGGGGGGACAGCGAGCTCTGGGGCCAACGTCCTGACTTTC.

The chain links TRBV7-6 to TRBJ1-3, with 8 bases identical to TRBD1. The V gene end was trimmed by 3 bases and the J gene end by 0 bases; junction bases not matched to a gene: 4. CDR1 is SGHVS and CDR2 is FNYEAQ in the germline V gene. The CDR3 is made up of 16 amino acids. The chain's CDR3 is CASSFGTGVSGNTIYF. Written as DNA, the CDR3 is TGTGCCAGCAGCTTTGGGACAGGAGTCTCTGGAAACACCATATATTTT.

This chain joins TRBV3-1 (or the pseudogene TRBV3-2) and TRBJ1-5; 8 bases are shared with TRBD1. J lost 4 bases, V lost 1 base, and 9 bases had no gene match. Germline V lookup: CDR1 LGHDT, CDR2 YNNKEL (reference sequence). CDR3 size: 17 residues. The CDR3 region is CASSQASGQGQNQPQHF. The CDR3 nucleotides read TGTGCCAGCAGCCAAGCCTCAGGACAGGGACAGAATCAGCCCCAGCATTTT.

To note about this clone: Since the CDR3 does not end with the conserved phenylalanine or tryptophan, this likely comes from a read error. No DNA is shown, since the ends of the CDR3 on it are uncertain; the CDR3 is the one TCRdb lists. This chain uses TRBV4-1 with TRBJ2-4; TRBD2 is the table's D call, not checked against the DNA. Germline assignment: CDR1 MGHRA and CDR2 YSYEKL. The CDR3 sequence runs 10 residues, both termini included. Here the CDR3 reads CASSQEGDCV.

This sequence joins TRBV3-1 (or the pseudogene TRBV3-2) and TRBJ1-5, with 10 bases matching TRBD1. Trimming removed 1 base from V and 0 bases from J; junction bases left unmatched: 18. This CDR3 is built from 22 residues. Germline assignment: CDR1 LGHDT and CDR2 YNNKEL (reference sequence). The CDR3 region is CASSQVLEGQGRRIYSNQPQHF. CDR3 sequence (DNA): TGTGCCAGCAGCCAAGTTCTGGAGGGACAGGGGCGTAGGATATATAGCAATCAGCCCCAGCATTTT.

This clone was seen a handful of times. The chain is built from TRBV4-3 and TRBJ2-2; no reliable D call. Trimming stripped 0 bases from V and 4 bases from J, with 9 bases between. This CDR3 is built from 15 residues. CDR1 and CDR2 (germline): LGHNA, YSLEER. The DNA of the CDR3 is TGCGCCAGCAGCCAAGAAGGATACAGCACCGGGGAGCTGTTTTTT. This codes for CASSQEGYSTGELFF.

The V gene is TRBV10-3, the J gene TRBJ2-7; TRBD1 is a possible D gene (5 bases). Germline V gives CDR1 ENHRY, CDR2 SYGVKD. The CDR3 is made up of 14 amino acids. Trimming shortened V by 6 bases and J by 0 bases, and 12 bases separated the two germline ends. The CDR3 nucleotides read TGTGCCATCAGCCGACAGTCGAGCTCCTACGAGCAGTACTTC. Translating gives CAISRQSSSYEQYF.